The 31 T cell receptor beta chains below come from one sample, sequenced in a study of T cell responses to AZD1222 COVID-19 vaccine. Produced via immunoSEQ multiplex PCR; TCRdb's table is partial and in-frame only. Among about 130,000 clones listed, 90% were seen once. The sequenced sample was peripheral blood, obtained on day 0 of AZD1222 vaccination. These receptors were obtained from an adult in good health.

The V gene is TRBV5-1, the J gene TRBJ2-7; D is unresolved. Germline CDR1 is SGHRS and CDR2 is YFSETQ. The CDR3 is 15 amino acids. The V and J ends lost 4 bases and 7 bases respectively, with 21 bases between them. CDR3 sequence reads: CASSRLTSLLREQYF. The CDR3 nucleotides are TGCGCCAGCAGCCGCCTGACAAGTTTGTTGCGGGAGCAGTACTTC.

The chain links TRBV4-2 to TRBJ2-1, with D tentatively TRBD2 (6 bases). Trimming took off 5 bases at V and 3 bases at J, with 11 bases between the two ends. This CDR3 has 14 amino acids. CDR1 is LGHNA and CDR2 is YNFKEQ in the germline V gene. This CDR3 reads CASSYRGDYNEQFF. Written as DNA, the CDR3 is TGTGCCAGCAGCTATCGCGGGGACTACAATGAGCAGTTCTTC.

The gene calls are TRBV5-6 and TRBJ2-1, with D uncertain. This CDR3 has 13 residues. The ends were cut back, 9 bases at V and 4 bases at J, with 14 bases in the middle. The germline V gene encodes CDR1 SGHDT and CDR2 YYEEEE. The CDR3 reads CATTTVNYNEQFF. As DNA, the CDR3 is TGTGCCACCACTACCGTAAATTACAATGAGCAGTTCTTC. The variable domain in full, completed from reference TRBV5-6 and TRBJ2-1, reads DAGVTQSPTHLIKTRGQQVTLRCSPKSGHDTVSWYQQALGQGPQFIFQYYEEEERQRGNFPDRFSGHQFPNYSSELNVNALLLGDSALYLCATTTVNYNEQFFGPGTRLTVL.

The chain uses TRBV5-1 and TRBJ2-2, with 9 bases matching TRBD1. CDR3 length: 15 residues. V shed 6 bases and J 0 bases; nucleotides not matched to a gene: 3. Looked up from germline, CDR1 is SGHRS and CDR2 is YFSETQ. CDR3 bases: TGCGCCAGCACCGGACAGGGGCCGAACACCGGGGAGCTGTTTTTT. It encodes CASTGQGPNTGELFF. Filled out from reference TRBV5-1 and TRBJ2-2, the complete variable domain reads KAGVTQTPRYLIKTRGQQVTLSCSPISGHRSVSWYQQTPGQGLQFLFEYFSETQRNKGNFPGRFSGRQFSNSRSEMNVSTLELGDSALYLCASTGQGPNTGELFFGEGSRLTVL.

The V gene is TRBV20-1, the J gene TRBJ1-1, with 8 bases identical to TRBD1. V shed 3 bases and J 0 bases; nucleotides not matched to a gene: 6. Germline loops: CDR1 DFQATT, CDR2 SNEGSKA (reference sequence). The CDR3 is 15 residues long. The CDR3 region has the DNA TGCAGTGCTAGTAAACAGGGGGGGATGAACACTGAAGCTTTCTTT. It is translated as CSASKQGGMNTEAFF.

J is TRBJ1-2 and V is TRBV24-1, with 8 bases matching TRBD1. J gave up 6 bases and V 1 base, and 6 bases lay outside the gene matches. Germline V gene lookup returns CDR1 KGHDR and CDR2 SFDVKD. CDR3 length: 15 amino acids. The CDR3, as DNA: TGTGCCACCAGTGATTTTTCAGGGGGCAGGGATGGCTACACCTTC. Its protein product is CATSDFSGGRDGYTF.

This clone was detected once. The rearrangement uses TRBV9 and TRBJ2-1, with D possibly matching TRBD1 (5 bases). CDR1 is SGDLS and CDR2 is YYNGEE in the germline V gene. Trimming cost V 3 bases and J 2 bases, with 12 bases left between them. The CDR3 contains 15 residues. CDR3 sequence reads: CASSASGSPYNEQFF. The CDR3 region has the DNA TGTGCCAGCAGCGCCTCAGGGTCCCCCTACAATGAGCAGTTCTTC. Full variable domain (rest looked up from reference TRBV9 and TRBJ2-1): DSGVTQTPKHLITATGQRVTLRCSPRSGDLSVYWYQQSLDQGLQFLIQYYNGEERAKGNILERFSAQQFPDLHSELNLSSLELGDSALYFCASSASGSPYNEQFFGPGTRLTVL.

The chain recombines TRBV6-2 or TRBV6-3 with TRBJ2-1; D unclear. V was shortened by 6 bases and J by 15 bases, with 18 bases between the two germline ends. CDR1 is MNHEY, CDR2 SVGEGT, per germline. The CDR3 consists of 12 residues. DNA for the CDR3: TGTGCCAGCAGCCTCTACGGGCTGCCTATGTTCTTC. Translated: CASSLYGLPMFF.

The chain has TRBV10-3 and TRBJ2-2, with D tentatively TRBD2 (6 bases). Germline V gene data show CDR1 as ENHRY and CDR2 as SYGVKD. V was cut by 5 bases and J by 3 bases, with 19 bases left in between. CDR3 length: 17 residues. In nucleotides, the CDR3 is TGTGCCATCAGTAGTCCTGGGGGACTTAGGGACACCGGGGAGCTGTTTTTT. Its protein is CAISSPGGLRDTGELFF.

The rearrangement uses TRBV29-1 and TRBJ2-4; perhaps TRBD2 as D (7 bases). Germline V CDR1 and CDR2: SQVTM, ANQGSEA. The length of the CDR3 is 14 residues. Trimming left V 4 bases short and J 8 bases short, with 18 bases between. Here the CDR3 reads CSVVPPGGPDIQYF. The DNA of the CDR3 is TGCAGCGTTGTCCCCCCCGGGGGGCCGGACATTCAGTACTTC.

This clone has just one count. The chain combines TRBV6-5 with TRBJ1-1, with D possibly being TRBD1 (5 bases). The germline V and J ends were trimmed by 0 bases and 5 bases, with 13 bases remaining between them. Germline CDR1 is MNHEY and CDR2 is SVGAGI. CDR3 length: 15 residues. The CDR3 DNA reads as TGTGCCAGCAGTTACTCGACAGCGTTCGGTACTGAAGCTTTCTTT. Its translation: CASSYSTAFGTEAFF.

V gene TRBV27 combines with J gene TRBJ1-1; the D is unclear. Between the trimmed V and J ends, which lost 6 bases and 1 base, there was a span of 3 bases. CDR1 MNHEY and CDR2 SMNVEV come from the germline V gene (reference sequence). The CDR3 is 11 residues long. The CDR3 is CASRKNTEAFF. The CDR3 region has the DNA TGTGCCAGCAGGAAGAACACTGAAGCTTTCTTT.

The chain couples TRBV5-4 to TRBJ2-2; D possibly corresponds to TRBD2 (7 bases). The CDR3 is 16 amino acids. Trimming removed 5 bases from V and 4 bases from J, with 18 bases in between. In germline, CDR1 is SGHNT, CDR2 YYREEE (reference sequence). The DNA for the CDR3 is TGTGCCAGCAGGCCTGGGGGGGCTGGTGGCACCGGGGAGCTGTTTTTT. It is translated as CASRPGGAGGTGELFF.

The gene calls are TRBV18 and TRBJ2-5, with 8 nucleotides matching TRBD2. This CDR3 comprises 18 residues. V lost 2 bases to trimming and J lost 3 bases; unmatched junction nucleotides: 14. Germline V gene lookup returns CDR1 KGHSH and CDR2 LQKENI. CDR3 DNA sequence: TGTGCCAGCTCACCATCGTCAATGATTGTAGCGGGGAAAGAGACCCAGTACTTC. Protein: CASSPSSMIVAGKETQYF. Full variable domain (missing parts from reference TRBV18 and TRBJ2-5): NAGVMQNPRHLVRRRGQEARLRCSPMKGHSHVYWYRQLPEEGLKFMVYLQKENIIDESGMPKERFSAEFPKEGPSILRIQQVVRGDSAAYFCASSPSSMIVAGKETQYFGPGTRLLVL.

The chain carries TRBV29-1 and TRBJ1-2, with D uncertain. The CDR3 spans 13 residues. Germline values: CDR1 SQVTM, CDR2 ANQGSEA. V was cut by 2 bases and J by 1 base, with 8 bases left in between. CDR3: CSVESRNNYGYTF. CDR3 DNA: TGCAGCGTTGAATCCCGGAATAACTATGGCTACACCTTC.

The chain couples TRBV4-2 to TRBJ2-7; D is unresolved. Germline V gene sequence: CDR1 LGHNA, CDR2 YNFKEQ. This CDR3 spans 16 amino acids. Trimming removed 0 bases at V and 6 bases at J, with 18 bases between. The CDR3 loop is CASSQEGQAGIGEQYF. The CDR3 region has the DNA TGTGCCAGCAGCCAAGAAGGGCAAGCTGGCATCGGCGAGCAGTACTTC.

The chain is built from TRBV12-1 and TRBJ1-4. TRBV12-1 corresponds to a pseudogene. The CDR3 runs 16 residues. Written as DNA, the CDR3 is TGTGCCAGCAGCCCCGCCGGGGGACCAACTAATGAAAAACTGTTTTTT. Protein: CASSPAGGPTNEKLFF.

Details on this clone: Other DNA sequences from this sample encode an identical CDR3 as well. The gene calls are TRBV5-1 and TRBJ1-2; 7 bases match TRBD1. The CDR3 sequence is 13 residues long. Trimming at V came to 1 base and at J to 3 bases, leaving 0 bases not matched to a gene. CDR1 SGHRS and CDR2 YFSETQ come from the germline V gene. In DNA, the CDR3 is TGCGCCAGCAGCTTGACAGGGGACTATGGCTACACCTTC. Translated, it gives CASSLTGDYGYTF.

The chain joins TRBV6-5 to TRBJ2-7; D unresolved. Germline CDR1 and CDR2: MNHEY and SVGAGI. The CDR3 runs 13 residues. V lost 7 bases, J lost 3 bases, and 13 bases lay in between. Here the CDR3 reads CASTTGPGYEQYF. In DNA, the CDR3 is TGTGCCAGCACTACGGGCCCAGGCTACGAGCAGTACTTC.

The chain couples TRBV3-1 (or the pseudogene TRBV3-2) to TRBJ1-4; D is unclear. V was clipped by 0 bases and J by 8 bases, with 4 bases between them. Germline CDR1 and CDR2: LGHDT and YNNKEL (reference sequence). This CDR3 contains 12 residues. The CDR3 is CASSQDREKLFF. The CDR3 nucleotides are TGTGCCAGCAGCCAAGATCGAGAAAAACTGTTTTTT.

The gene calls are TRBV6-5 and TRBJ1-2; 7 bases fit TRBD1. The V segment lost 5 bases and the J segment 6 bases; nucleotides outside the gene matches: 3. The CDR3 has 12 residues. Germline V gives CDR1 MNHEY, CDR2 SVGAGI. For the CDR3, the DNA is TGTGCCAGCAGTAGAACAGGGGATGGCTACACCTTC. It yields the protein CASSRTGDGYTF.

V gene TRBV9 combines with J gene TRBJ2-7, with D perhaps being TRBD1 or TRBD2 (5 bases each). Trimming left V 2 bases short and J 7 bases short, with 13 bases between. The germline CDR1 and CDR2 sequences are SGDLS and YYNGEE. This CDR3 has 13 residues. CDR3 region: CASSVGTQGEQYF. CDR3 in DNA: TGTGCCAGCAGCGTCGGGACCCAAGGGGAGCAGTACTTC.

The J gene is TRBJ1-6, the V gene TRBV7-2; 11 bases fit TRBD1. Germline V gene sequence: CDR1 SGHTA, CDR2 FQGNSA. Unmatched junction bases numbered 9, after V lost 4 bases and J lost 10 bases. The CDR3 totals 16 residues. The CDR3 loop is CASSWIKGQGGSPLHF. The CDR3 DNA reads TGTGCCAGCAGCTGGATTAAGGGACAGGGGGGATCACCCCTCCACTTT.

This chain connects TRBV4-2 to TRBJ1-2; tentatively, D is TRBD1 (5 bases). CDR1 LGHNA and CDR2 YNFKEQ come from the germline V gene. Trimming cost V 0 bases and J 4 bases, with 15 bases left between them. The CDR3 contains 16 residues. DNA of the CDR3: TGTGCCAGCAGCCAAGATGTGTCGGGGGTTTCCTATGGCTACACCTTC. Protein sequence: CASSQDVSGVSYGYTF.

The V and J genes are TRBV18 and TRBJ1-2, with D possibly matching TRBD1 (6 bases). Deletions cut 2 bases from V and 8 bases from J, with 12 bases between. Germline loops: CDR1 KGHSH, CDR2 LQKENI. The CDR3 spans 13 residues. CDR3 protein: CASSPAGEQGYTF. The CDR3 bases are TGTGCCAGCTCACCAGCAGGGGAGCAAGGCTACACCTTC.

The chain carries TRBV7-3 and TRBJ1-2; 7 nucleotides line up with TRBD1. The CDR3 length is 17 residues. Looked up from germline, CDR1 is SGHTA and CDR2 is FQGTGA. The J segment lost 1 base and the V segment lost 1 base, leaving 9 bases of the junction unmatched. The CDR3: CASSLMATGPFNYGYTF. The CDR3 nucleotides read TGTGCCAGCAGCTTAATGGCGACAGGGCCCTTTAACTATGGCTACACCTTC.

The chain has TRBV19 and TRBJ2-7; D is undetermined. The germline gives CDR1 LNHDA, CDR2 SQIVND (reference sequence). V was clipped by 2 bases and J by 0 bases, with 5 bases between them. The CDR3 runs to 13 residues. The CDR3 region is CASSIMVSYEQYF. CDR3 in DNA: TGTGCCAGTAGTATAATGGTCTCCTACGAGCAGTACTTC.

V is TRBV27 and J is TRBJ2-7; 10 bases match TRBD1. The CDR3 is 13 residues long. Germline lookup yields CDR1 MNHEY and CDR2 SMNVEV (reference sequence). Losses at the gene ends were 5 bases for V and 6 bases for J; bases not matched to a gene: 4. The chain's CDR3 is CASSNDRGLEQYF. CDR3 DNA: TGTGCCAGCAGTAACGACAGGGGGCTCGAGCAGTACTTC.

This sequence joins TRBV9 and TRBJ2-3; 7 positions match TRBD2. V shed 0 bases and J 6 bases; nucleotides not matched to a gene: 10. The CDR3 consists of 16 residues. Per the germline V gene, CDR1 is SGDLS and CDR2 is YYNGEE. The CDR3, as DNA: TGTGCCAGCAGCGTAGGACCTAAAAGCGGGGAGGATACGCAGTATTTT. Protein: CASSVGPKSGEDTQYF.

V usage is TRBV4-3 and J usage is TRBJ1-2; D not resolved. CDR3 length equals 13 residues. The V end was cut by 0 bases, the J end by 4 bases, with 6 bases between. Germline assignment: CDR1 LGHNA and CDR2 YSLEER. The CDR3 is CASSQDSSYGYTF. Here the CDR3 DNA reads TGCGCCAGCAGCCAAGATTCTAGCTATGGCTACACCTTC.

CDR3 protein: CASSPTKTGGNTIYF. The CDR3 bases are TGTGCCAGCAGCCCCACCAAAACGGGCGGAAACACCATATATTTT. V gene TRBV6-6 combines with J gene TRBJ1-3; D is unclear. The CDR3 runs to 15 residues. The V end lost 6 bases, the J end lost 4 bases, and 16 bases lay between the germline ends. Germline CDR1 reads MNHNY; CDR2 reads SVGAGI (reference sequence).